These 20 T cell receptor beta chains originate from one sample sequenced in a study of post-analysis software for immune sequencing data. Study conclusions and caveats: Controls showed lower frequencies than patients for roughly 5 TRBV segments, and TRBV5-6, TRBV5-1 and TRBV20-1 were among these.

Unique molecular identifiers tagged the TCR beta cDNA libraries. Each CDR3 protein gets one entry after TCRdb re-called the PCR reads with MiXCR. The repertoire holds some 450,000 distinct CDR3 sequences, with under 55% as singletons. No antigen has been assigned to these receptors. Sequencing was performed on blood. The source is a girl between 5 and 17 years old with multiple sclerosis.

The CDR3 region is CASQLAGPYEQYF. The CDR3 region has the DNA TGTGCCAGCCAGCTAGCGGGACCCTACGAGCAGTACTTC. The chain carries TRBV6-1 and TRBJ2-7; TRBD2 agrees at 9 bases. Germline loops: CDR1 MNHNS, CDR2 SASEGT. CDR3 size: 13 residues. With 8 bases clipped from V and 2 bases from J, the junction kept 4 bases outside the gene matches.

The chain uses TRBV14 and TRBJ2-1; D tentatively fits TRBD1 or TRBD2 (5 bases each). The CDR3 is 16 amino acids. Trimming left V 1 base short and J 4 bases short, with 14 bases between. Germline loops: CDR1 SGHDN, CDR2 FVKESK. The CDR3 spells CASSQGRAWGYNEQFF. The CDR3 DNA is TGTGCCAGCAGCCAAGGGCGGGCATGGGGGTACAATGAGCAGTTCTTC.

This chain connects TRBV29-1 to TRBJ2-1; 8 bases are a match to TRBD2. With V trimmed by 1 base and J by 6 bases, 11 bases remained unmatched. CDR3 length: 16 amino acids. Germline CDR1 SQVTM, CDR2 ANQGSEA. This CDR3 is CSVEATSDLRGNEQFF. The CDR3 DNA follows: TGCAGCGTTGAAGCGACTAGCGACTTGCGGGGCAATGAGCAGTTCTTC.

This clonotype came up a few times. The chain uses TRBV19 and TRBJ2-1; 7 bases are a match to TRBD2. The germline CDR1 and CDR2 sequences are LNHDA and SQIVND (reference sequence). With 4 bases clipped from V and 6 bases from J, the junction kept 15 bases outside the gene matches. This CDR3 region has 17 residues. CDR3 region: CASSKRLGRGGSNEQFF. CDR3 bases: TGTGCCAGTAGTAAGCGGCTAGGGAGGGGAGGGTCCAATGAGCAGTTCTTC.

The chain recombines TRBV7-9 with TRBJ2-5, with TRBD2 matching over 8 bases. Per germline, CDR1 SEHNR and CDR2 FQNEAQ (reference sequence). V was clipped by 1 base and J by 5 bases; unmatched bases: 3. The CDR3 sequence is 14 residues long. The DNA of the CDR3 is TGTGCCAGCAGCTTAGGCGGGAGGATGGAGACCCAGTACTTC. This gives the protein CASSLGGRMETQYF.

This clonotype was seen a few times. This chain uses TRBV12-3 or TRBV12-4 with TRBJ2-1; 7 bases match TRBD2. CDR3 size: 14 residues. Trimming took 3 bases from V and 4 from J; bases not matched to a gene: 3. CDR3 in DNA: TGTGCCAGCAGTTTGGCTAGCGGTTACAATGAGCAGTTCTTC. This translates into CASSLASGYNEQFF.

This chain links TRBV10-3 with TRBJ2-1; TRBD1 aligns across 9 bases. Germline V gene data show CDR1 as ENHRY and CDR2 as SYGVKD. The V and J ends lost 5 bases and 8 bases, in that order; junction bases with no gene match: 7. The CDR3 totals 14 residues. This chain's CDR3 is CAISPGQGRDEQFF. For the CDR3, the DNA is TGTGCCATCAGTCCGGGACAGGGTCGGGATGAGCAGTTCTTC.

The CDR3 spells CASSLGTVGGETQYF. CDR3 DNA: TGTGCCAGCAGCTTAGGGACGGTGGGCGGGGAGACCCAGTACTTC. The J gene is TRBJ2-5, the V gene TRBV7-2; D possibly corresponds to TRBD2 (5 bases). V was cut by 1 base and J by 5 bases, with 14 bases left in between. The CDR3 sequence is 15 residues long. Germline-derived CDR1 and CDR2 are SGHTA and FQGNSA.

This CDR3 is CSARGVIYHNEQFF. CDR3 DNA: TGCAGTGCTAGAGGTGTCATATACCACAATGAGCAGTTCTTC. This chain joins TRBV20-1 and TRBJ2-1, with D unresolved. Germline V gene sequence: CDR1 DFQATT, CDR2 SNEGSKA (reference sequence). V shed 1 base and J shed 5 bases, with 12 bases lying between them. The CDR3 loop spans 14 amino acids.

The rearrangement joins TRBV7-3 to TRBJ2-1; the D gene is possibly TRBD2 (6 bases). V lost 2 bases and J 2 bases, leaving 10 bases between the germline ends. The CDR3 is made up of 15 amino acids. CDR1 and CDR2 (germline): SGHTA, FQGTGA. CDR3 loop: CASSLDGRTYNEQFF. In DNA form, the CDR3 reads TGTGCCAGCAGCTTAGATGGGAGGACCTACAATGAGCAGTTCTTC.

V is TRBV29-1 and J is TRBJ2-3; TRBD1 matches at 8 bases. The V segment lost 6 bases and the J segment 2 bases; nucleotides outside the gene matches: 16. The CDR3 sequence is 17 residues long. Germline loops: CDR1 SQVTM, CDR2 ANQGSEA. In DNA form, the CDR3 reads TGCAGCGTAGACGGGCCCACAGGGGGTGGCAACACAGATACGCAGTATTTT. Encoded protein: CSVDGPTGGGNTDTQYF.

The chain joins TRBV5-6 to TRBJ2-1; D assignment may be TRBD1 or TRBD2 (5 bases each). The CDR3 extends over 15 amino acids. Trimming removed 2 bases from V and 4 bases from J, with 13 bases in between. Germline CDR1 SGHDT, CDR2 YYEEEE. CDR3 DNA: TGTGCCAGCAGCTTCAGGGAGAGACATTACAATGAGCAGTTCTTC. This encodes CASSFRERHYNEQFF.

V usage is TRBV20-1 and J usage is TRBJ2-1; 12 positions match TRBD2. This CDR3 spans 16 amino acids. Germline CDR1 is DFQATT and CDR2 is SNEGSKA (reference sequence). V gave up 3 bases and J gave up 0 bases; unmatched junction bases: 3. The CDR3 DNA sequence: TGCAGTGCTAGTTCTAGCGGGAGGGTCTCCTACAATGAGCAGTTCTTC. This encodes CSASSSGRVSYNEQFF.

The rearrangement joins TRBV20-1 to TRBJ1-1; D is perhaps TRBD1 (6 bases). This CDR3 comprises 13 residues. Trimming removed 0 bases from V and 11 bases from J, with 16 bases in between. Germline V lookup: CDR1 DFQATT, CDR2 SNEGSKA (reference sequence). The chain's CDR3 is CSARDHRVSYAFF. In nucleotides, the CDR3 is TGCAGTGCTAGAGATCACAGGGTGAGCTATGCTTTCTTT.

The J gene is TRBJ2-6, the V gene TRBV29-1; D is possibly TRBD2 (5 bases). The V gene's germline CDR1 is SQVTM and CDR2 ANQGSEA. This CDR3 region has 17 residues. V lost 3 bases, J lost 0 bases, and 15 bases lay in between. This CDR3 reads CSVEGSGRASGANVLTF. The CDR3, as DNA: TGCAGCGTTGAGGGGAGCGGACGTGCCTCTGGGGCCAACGTCCTGACTTTC.

The chain recombines TRBV3-1 with TRBJ2-3; no clear D gene. CDR3 length: 15 amino acids. Trimming left V 0 bases short and J 6 bases short, with 13 bases between. Germline CDR1 is LGHDT and CDR2 is YNNKEL (reference sequence). The CDR3 bases are TGTGCCAGCAGCCAAGACGGAGCTCGTTCGGATACGCAGTATTTT. It translates to CASSQDGARSDTQYF.

The table lists this clonotype with a few counts. This chain uses TRBV5-6 with TRBJ2-3, with 7 nucleotides matching TRBD1. The CDR3 length is 14 residues. V gave up 4 bases and J gave up 3 bases; unmatched junction bases: 5. Germline V gives CDR1 SGHDT, CDR2 YYEEEE. The CDR3 sequence is CASSMGQWTDTQYF. As DNA, the CDR3 is TGTGCCAGCAGCATGGGACAGTGGACAGATACGCAGTATTTT.

The chain links TRBV3-1 to TRBJ2-3; TRBD2 agrees at 7 bases. This CDR3 contains 14 residues. The V segment lost 8 bases and the J segment 1 base; nucleotides outside the gene matches: 6. From germline, CDR1 is LGHDT and CDR2 YNNKEL (reference sequence). The CDR3 reads CASGSSGGTDTQYF. CDR3 coding DNA: TGTGCCAGCGGTTCTAGCGGTGGCACAGATACGCAGTATTTT.

This clonotype was counted once. V gene TRBV6-2 or TRBV6-3 combines with J gene TRBJ2-7; perhaps TRBD2 as D (6 bases). The CDR3 consists of 15 residues. With 3 bases removed from V and 5 bases from J, the gap between germline ends came to 17 bases. From germline, CDR1 is MNHEY and CDR2 SVGEGT. The CDR3 region is CASSYGGIGQNEQYF. CDR3 nucleotides: TGTGCCAGCAGTTATGGAGGGATCGGGCAGAACGAGCAGTACTTC.

This clonotype has a handful of counts. This sequence joins TRBV12-3 or TRBV12-4 and TRBJ2-3, with TRBD1 matching over 8 bases. CDR3 length: 15 amino acids. With 8 bases clipped from V and 10 bases from J, the junction kept 17 bases outside the gene matches. CDR3 in amino acids: CASFFFPSDREAQYF. In nucleotides, the CDR3 is TGTGCCAGCTTCTTTTTCCCCTCGGACAGGGAGGCGCAGTATTTT.